This passage covers 13 T cell receptor beta chains from one sample sequenced in a study of T cells after yellow fever vaccination. Each CDR3 protein is one row after TCRdb ran MiXCR on the 5' RACE reads. The sample records around 610,000 distinct CDR3 sequences, around an eighth being singletons. Sample: PBMCs, taken on the day of the yellow fever booster vaccination. All receptors derive from a man younger than 40 who received the YFV17D yellow fever vaccine.

This clonotype appeared a few times. The chain joins TRBV6-1 to TRBJ2-2, with 7 bases fitting TRBD2. The germline V gene has CDR1 MNHNS and CDR2 SASEGT. CDR3 length equals 16 residues. V shed 5 bases and J 0 bases; nucleotides not matched to a gene: 6. CDR3 sequence reads: CASSPRTSPNTGELFF. CDR3 bases: TGTGCCAGCAGTCCCCGGACTAGTCCGAACACCGGGGAGCTGTTTTTT.

The chain employs TRBV5-1 and TRBJ2-4; D is perhaps TRBD1 (6 bases). V dropped 2 bases and J dropped 1 base, with 22 bases sitting between them. This CDR3 comprises 19 residues. CDR1 and CDR2 from the germline V gene are SGHRS and YFSETQ. The CDR3 region has the DNA TGCGCCAGCAGCTTTTCGACAGGTTCAGGTCGTGCGGCCAAAAACATTCAGTACTTC. As protein: CASSFSTGSGRAAKNIQYF.

This clonotype was detected only a few times. The V call is TRBV29-1, the J call TRBJ2-7; the D is unclear. The CDR3 is 11 amino acids. Looked up from germline, CDR1 is SQVTM and CDR2 is ANQGSEA. V shed 7 bases and J shed 1 base, with 8 bases lying between them. CDR3: CSALHSYEQYF. The CDR3 bases are TGCAGCGCCCTCCATTCCTACGAGCAGTACTTC.

This sequence joins TRBV25-1 and TRBJ2-3; a weak D match, TRBD2 (6 bases). Germline CDR1 and CDR2: MGHDK and SYGVNS. The V and J ends lost 5 bases and 6 bases respectively, with 18 bases between them. The CDR3 is 15 residues long. The CDR3 DNA reads TGTGCCAGCAGTCCCCAGGGACTCCCCGCGGATACGCAGTATTTT. Translated: CASSPQGLPADTQYF.

This clonotype turned up a few times. This chain connects TRBV5-5 to TRBJ1-5; D unresolved. The CDR3 is 14 residues long. Germline assignment: CDR1 SGHKS and CDR2 YYEKEE (reference sequence). Trimming removed 2 bases at V and 4 bases at J, with 10 bases between. Here the CDR3 DNA reads TGTGCCAGCAGCTTTGGGCAGTTAAATCAGCCCCAGCATTTT. This sequence encodes CASSFGQLNQPQHF.

This chain links TRBV6-5 with TRBJ1-1; D call uncertain. The CDR3 extends over 13 amino acids. CDR1 MNHEY and CDR2 SVGAGI come from the germline V gene. Deletions cut 4 bases from V and 1 base from J, with 7 bases between. DNA of the CDR3: TGTGCCAGCAGTTTCGACAAGAACACTGAAGCTTTCTTT. The encoded protein is CASSFDKNTEAFF.

This clonotype was counted a few times. The V gene is TRBV19, the J gene TRBJ1-2; tentatively, D is TRBD1 (6 bases). The CDR3 runs 14 residues. V was pared by 3 bases and J by 4 bases, with 12 bases between. From germline, CDR1 is LNHDA and CDR2 SQIVND (reference sequence). The CDR3 loop reads CASSIRGNSYGYTF. As DNA, the CDR3 is TGTGCCAGTAGTATTAGGGGGAACAGCTATGGCTACACCTTC.

This sequence joins TRBV9 and TRBJ2-1; no firm D call. From germline, CDR1 is SGDLS and CDR2 YYNGEE. The CDR3 loop spans 16 amino acids. V gave up 4 bases and J gave up 2 bases, with 16 bases separating them. CDR3 protein: CASSPYYQVPYNEQFF. CDR3 in DNA: TGTGCCAGCAGCCCCTACTACCAGGTTCCCTACAATGAGCAGTTCTTC.

The chain uses TRBV5-1 and TRBJ1-5; D call uncertain. Germline V gene data show CDR1 as SGHRS and CDR2 as YFSETQ. Deletions cut 5 bases from V and 5 bases from J, with 20 bases between. This CDR3 comprises 16 residues. The CDR3 DNA sequence: TGCGCCAGCAGAGTTCGGCGCGCCAGTTTAGATCAGCCCCAGCATTTT. This translates into CASRVRRASLDQPQHF.

This clonotype has just a few counts. The J gene is TRBJ1-2, the V gene TRBV29-1, with TRBD1 as a possible D gene (6 bases). V lost 4 bases and J 8 bases, leaving 17 bases between the germline ends. There are 13 residues in the CDR3. Germline loops: CDR1 SQVTM, CDR2 ANQGSEA. In DNA, the CDR3 is TGCAGCGTTGGCACCTTAGGGGGTAGCGGCTACACCTTC. This sequence encodes CSVGTLGGSGYTF. The whole variable domain, filled in from reference TRBV29-1 and TRBJ1-2, reads SAVISQKPSRDICQRGTSLTIQCQVDSQVTMMFWYRQQPGQSLTLIATANQGSEATYESGFVIDKFPISRPNLTFSTLTVSNMSPEDSSIYLCSVGTLGGSGYTFGSGTRLTVV.

This clonotype appeared a few times. This chain links TRBV7-2 with TRBJ1-5; D call uncertain. The CDR3 sequence is 14 residues long. V lost 3 bases to trimming and J lost 6 bases, with 12 bases between them. Germline CDR1 is SGHTA and CDR2 is FQGNSA. The DNA of the CDR3 is TGTGCCAGCAGCTTCGGGTCAAGCGGTCAGCCCCAGCATTTT. Encoded protein: CASSFGSSGQPQHF.

This clonotype turned up a few times. In DNA, the CDR3 is TGTGCCACCAGCGGGCGTTCTGAAGCTTTCTTT. Its protein is CATSGRSEAFF. J is TRBJ1-1 and V is TRBV15; D is undetermined. The V and J ends lost 5 bases and 6 bases respectively, with 7 bases between them. This CDR3 region has 11 residues. Germline CDR1 and CDR2: LNHNV and YYDKDF (reference sequence).

Here the CDR3 DNA reads TGCAGTGCTAGGGAACAGGGTCGGGCCTACGAGCAGTACTTC. Encoded protein: CSAREQGRAYEQYF. V is TRBV20-1 and J is TRBJ2-7, with a weak D call TRBD1 (6 bases). This CDR3 comprises 14 residues. Germline values: CDR1 DFQATT, CDR2 SNEGSKA (reference sequence). V was clipped by 3 bases and J by 2 bases, with 14 bases between them.